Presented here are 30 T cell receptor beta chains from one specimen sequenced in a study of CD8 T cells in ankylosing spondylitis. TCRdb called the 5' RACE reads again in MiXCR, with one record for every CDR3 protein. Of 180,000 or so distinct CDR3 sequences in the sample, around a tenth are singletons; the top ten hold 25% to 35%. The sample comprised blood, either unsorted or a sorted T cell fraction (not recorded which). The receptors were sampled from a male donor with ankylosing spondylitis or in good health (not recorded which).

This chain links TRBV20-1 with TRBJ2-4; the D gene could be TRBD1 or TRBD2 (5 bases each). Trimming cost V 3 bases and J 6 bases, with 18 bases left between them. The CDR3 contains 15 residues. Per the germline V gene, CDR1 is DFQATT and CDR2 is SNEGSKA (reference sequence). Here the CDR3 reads CSASGEGSNSNIQYF. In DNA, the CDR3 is TGCAGTGCTAGTGGTGAGGGGTCAAACTCAAACATTCAGTACTTC.

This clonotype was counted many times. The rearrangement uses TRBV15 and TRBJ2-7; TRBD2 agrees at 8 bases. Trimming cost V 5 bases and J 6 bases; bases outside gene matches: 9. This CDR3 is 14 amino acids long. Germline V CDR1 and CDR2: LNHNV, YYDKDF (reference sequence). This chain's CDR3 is CATSERGPDGEQYF. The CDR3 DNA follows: TGTGCCACCAGCGAGCGGGGGCCGGATGGCGAGCAGTACTTC.

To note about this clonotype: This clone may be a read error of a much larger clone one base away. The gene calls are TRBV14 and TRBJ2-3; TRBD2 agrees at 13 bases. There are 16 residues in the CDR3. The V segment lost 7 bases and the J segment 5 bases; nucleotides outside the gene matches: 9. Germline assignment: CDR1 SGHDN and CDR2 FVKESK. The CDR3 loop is CASNPLAGGPRDTQYF. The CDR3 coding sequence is TGTGCCAGCAACCCACTAGCGGGAGGGCCCAGAGATACGCAGTATTTT.

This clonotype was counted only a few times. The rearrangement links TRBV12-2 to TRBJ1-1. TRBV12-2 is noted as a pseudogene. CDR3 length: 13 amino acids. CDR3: CASRGLVPSKAFF. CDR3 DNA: TGTGCAAGCCGCGGGCTTGTTCCTTCGAAAGCTTTCTTT.

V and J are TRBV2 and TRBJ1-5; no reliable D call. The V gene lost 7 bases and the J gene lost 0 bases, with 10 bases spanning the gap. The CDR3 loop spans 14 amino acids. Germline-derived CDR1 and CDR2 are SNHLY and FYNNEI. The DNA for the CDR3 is TGTGCCAGCAATCGGTTCTATAGCAATCAGCCCCAGCATTTT. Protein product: CASNRFYSNQPQHF.

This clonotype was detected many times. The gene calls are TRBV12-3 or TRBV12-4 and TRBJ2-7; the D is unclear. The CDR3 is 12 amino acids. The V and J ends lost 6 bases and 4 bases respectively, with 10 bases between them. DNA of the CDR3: TGTGCCAGCAGATCTTTAGGTTACGAGCAGTACTTC. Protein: CASRSLGYEQYF.

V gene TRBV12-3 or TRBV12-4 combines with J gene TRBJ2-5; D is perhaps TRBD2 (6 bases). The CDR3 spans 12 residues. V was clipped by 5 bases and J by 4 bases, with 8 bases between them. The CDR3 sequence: CASSGGGETQYF. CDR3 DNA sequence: TGTGCCAGCAGTGGGGGAGGAGAGACCCAGTACTTC.

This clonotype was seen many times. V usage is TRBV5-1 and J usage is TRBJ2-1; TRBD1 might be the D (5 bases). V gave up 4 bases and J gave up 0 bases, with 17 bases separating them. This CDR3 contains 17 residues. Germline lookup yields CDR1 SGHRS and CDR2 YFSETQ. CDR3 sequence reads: CASSPRTSTSSYNEQFF. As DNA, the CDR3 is TGCGCCAGCAGCCCTCGGACAAGTACAAGCTCCTACAATGAGCAGTTCTTC.

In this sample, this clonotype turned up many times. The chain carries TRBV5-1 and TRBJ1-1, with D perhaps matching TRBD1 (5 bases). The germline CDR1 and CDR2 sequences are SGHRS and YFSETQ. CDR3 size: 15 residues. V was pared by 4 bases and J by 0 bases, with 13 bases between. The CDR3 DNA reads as TGCGCCAGCAGCCTCTCGGGGACGATGAACACTGAAGCTTTCTTT. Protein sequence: CASSLSGTMNTEAFF.

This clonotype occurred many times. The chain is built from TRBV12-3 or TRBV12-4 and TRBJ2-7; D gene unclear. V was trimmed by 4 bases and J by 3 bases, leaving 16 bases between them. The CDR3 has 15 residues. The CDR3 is CASSSPTSYHYEQYF. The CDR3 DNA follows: TGTGCCAGCAGTTCTCCGACCTCTTATCACTACGAGCAGTACTTC.

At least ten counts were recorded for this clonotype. This CDR3 reads CASSAGLGSSYEQYF. CDR3 bases: TGTGCCAGCAGTGCCGGACTGGGGAGCTCCTACGAGCAGTACTTC. The chain is built from TRBV6-1 and TRBJ2-7; tentative D call: TRBD2 (5 bases). Germline V gene sequence: CDR1 MNHNS, CDR2 SASEGT. The CDR3 loop spans 15 amino acids. V was trimmed by 4 bases and J by 0 bases, leaving 13 bases between them.

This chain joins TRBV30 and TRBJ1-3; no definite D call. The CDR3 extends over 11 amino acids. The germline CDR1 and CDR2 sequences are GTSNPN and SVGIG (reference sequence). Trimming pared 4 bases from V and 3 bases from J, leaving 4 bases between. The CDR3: CAWMGGNTIYF. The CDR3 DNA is TGTGCCTGGATGGGTGGAAACACCATATATTTT.

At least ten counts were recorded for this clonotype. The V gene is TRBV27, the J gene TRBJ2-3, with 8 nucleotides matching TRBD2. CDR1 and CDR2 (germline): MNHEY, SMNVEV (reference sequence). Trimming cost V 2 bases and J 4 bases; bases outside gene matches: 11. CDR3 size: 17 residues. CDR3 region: CASSLMAGGGAPDTQYF. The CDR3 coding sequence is TGTGCCAGCAGTTTAATGGCGGGGGGCGGGGCGCCAGATACGCAGTATTTT.

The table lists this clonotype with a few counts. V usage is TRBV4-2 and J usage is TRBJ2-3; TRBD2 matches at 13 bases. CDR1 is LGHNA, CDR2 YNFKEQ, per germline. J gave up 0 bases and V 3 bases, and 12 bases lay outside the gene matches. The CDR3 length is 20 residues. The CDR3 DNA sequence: TGTGCCAGCAGCCAGATTGGGACTAGCGGGGATCTAGGAAGCACAGATACGCAGTATTTT. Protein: CASSQIGTSGDLGSTDTQYF.

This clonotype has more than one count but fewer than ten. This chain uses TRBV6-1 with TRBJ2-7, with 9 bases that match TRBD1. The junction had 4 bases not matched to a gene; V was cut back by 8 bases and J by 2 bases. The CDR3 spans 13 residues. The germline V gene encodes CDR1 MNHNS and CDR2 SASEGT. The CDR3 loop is CASGTGPTYEQYF. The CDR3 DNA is TGTGCCAGCGGGACAGGGCCTACCTACGAGCAGTACTTC.

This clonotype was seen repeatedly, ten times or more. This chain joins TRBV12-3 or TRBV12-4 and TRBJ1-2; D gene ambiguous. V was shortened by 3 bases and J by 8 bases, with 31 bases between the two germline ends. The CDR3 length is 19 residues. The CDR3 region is CASSFRPLPPELGPGGYTF. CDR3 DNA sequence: TGTGCCAGCAGTTTTCGGCCATTGCCGCCGGAGTTGGGCCCTGGGGGCTACACCTTC.

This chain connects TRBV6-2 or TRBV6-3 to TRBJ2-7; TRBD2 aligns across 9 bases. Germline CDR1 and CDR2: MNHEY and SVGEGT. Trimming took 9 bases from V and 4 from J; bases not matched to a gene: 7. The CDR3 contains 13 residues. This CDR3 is CASRSSGEYEQYF. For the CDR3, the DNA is TGTGCCAGTCGGTCTAGCGGGGAGTACGAGCAGTACTTC.

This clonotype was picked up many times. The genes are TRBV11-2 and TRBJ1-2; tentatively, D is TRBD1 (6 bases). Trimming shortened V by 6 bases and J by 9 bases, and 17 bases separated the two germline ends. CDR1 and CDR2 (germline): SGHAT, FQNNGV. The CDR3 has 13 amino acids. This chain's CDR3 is CASRSPGQHSYTF. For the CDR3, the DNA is TGTGCCAGCAGATCGCCGGGACAACATAGCTACACCTTC.

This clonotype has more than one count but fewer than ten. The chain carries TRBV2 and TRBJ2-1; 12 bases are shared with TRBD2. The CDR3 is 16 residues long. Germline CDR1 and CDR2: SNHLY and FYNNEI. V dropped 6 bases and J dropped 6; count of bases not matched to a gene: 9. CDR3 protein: CASSFPGLAGRNEQFF. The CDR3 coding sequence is TGTGCCAGCAGCTTTCCGGGACTAGCGGGCCGCAATGAGCAGTTCTTC. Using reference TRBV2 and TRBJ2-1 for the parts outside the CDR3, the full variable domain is EPEVTQTPSHQVTQMGQEVILRCVPISNHLYFYWYRQILGQKVEFLVSFYNNEISEKSEIFDDQFSVERPDGSNFTLKIRSTKLEDSAMYFCASSFPGLAGRNEQFFGPGTRLTVL.

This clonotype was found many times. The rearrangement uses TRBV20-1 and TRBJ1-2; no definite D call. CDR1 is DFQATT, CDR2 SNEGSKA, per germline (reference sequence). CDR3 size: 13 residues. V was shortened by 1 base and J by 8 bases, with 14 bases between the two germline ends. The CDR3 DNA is TGCAGTGCTAGAGGCGCCGGGAAGGCCGGCTACACCTTC. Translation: CSARGAGKAGYTF.

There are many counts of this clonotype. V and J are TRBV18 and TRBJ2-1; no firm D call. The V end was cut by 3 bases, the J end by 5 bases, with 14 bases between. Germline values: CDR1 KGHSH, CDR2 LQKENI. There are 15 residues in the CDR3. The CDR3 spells CASSPSTWNDNEQFF. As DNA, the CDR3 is TGTGCCAGCTCACCGTCGACATGGAACGACAATGAGCAGTTCTTC. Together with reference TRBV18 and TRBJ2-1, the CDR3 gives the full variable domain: NAGVMQNPRHLVRRRGQEARLRCSPMKGHSHVYWYRQLPEEGLKFMVYLQKENIIDESGMPKERFSAEFPKEGPSILRIQQVVRGDSAAYFCASSPSTWNDNEQFFGPGTRLTVL.

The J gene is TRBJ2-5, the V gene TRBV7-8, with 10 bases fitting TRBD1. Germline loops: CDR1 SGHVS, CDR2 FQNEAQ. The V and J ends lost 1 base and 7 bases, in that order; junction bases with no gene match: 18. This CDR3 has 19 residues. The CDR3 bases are TGTGCCAGCAGCTTAGATGGGACAGGGGTGACAATGGGAACGGGGACCCAGTACTTC. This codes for CASSLDGTGVTMGTGTQYF.

CDR3 protein: CASSLVLGNSGNTIYF. CDR3 coding DNA: TGTGCCAGCAGCTTAGTTCTCGGCAACTCTGGAAACACCATATATTTT. The chain has TRBV7-8 and TRBJ1-3; D is unresolved. The CDR3 runs to 16 residues. CDR1 is SGHVS, CDR2 FQNEAQ, per germline. The V end was cut by 1 base, the J end by 0 bases, with 10 bases between.

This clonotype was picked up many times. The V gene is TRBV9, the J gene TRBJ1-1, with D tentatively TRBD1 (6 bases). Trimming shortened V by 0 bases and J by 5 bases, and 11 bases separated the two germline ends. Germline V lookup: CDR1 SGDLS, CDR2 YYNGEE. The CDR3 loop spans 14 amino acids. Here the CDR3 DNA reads TGTGCCAGCAGCGTAGTAGACAGGATGACTGAAGCTTTCTTT. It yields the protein CASSVVDRMTEAFF. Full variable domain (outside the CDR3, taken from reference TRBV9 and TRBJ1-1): DSGVTQTPKHLITATGQRVTLRCSPRSGDLSVYWYQQSLDQGLQFLIQYYNGEERAKGNILERFSAQQFPDLHSELNLSSLELGDSALYFCASSVVDRMTEAFFGQGTRLTVV.

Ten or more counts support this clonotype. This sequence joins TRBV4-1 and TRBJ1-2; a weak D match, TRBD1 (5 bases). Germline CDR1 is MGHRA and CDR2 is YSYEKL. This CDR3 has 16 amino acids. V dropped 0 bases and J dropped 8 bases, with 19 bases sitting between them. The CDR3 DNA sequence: TGCGCCAGCAGCCAAGAGGGGGGGGGATCCCTGAGAGGCTACACCTTC. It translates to CASSQEGGGSLRGYTF.

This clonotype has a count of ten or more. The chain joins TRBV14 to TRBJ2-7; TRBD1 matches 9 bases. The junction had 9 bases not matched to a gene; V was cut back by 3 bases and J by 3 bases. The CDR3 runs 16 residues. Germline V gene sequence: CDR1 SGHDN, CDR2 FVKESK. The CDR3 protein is CASSHQAGQGDYEQYF. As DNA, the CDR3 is TGTGCCAGCAGCCATCAAGCGGGACAGGGAGACTACGAGCAGTACTTC.

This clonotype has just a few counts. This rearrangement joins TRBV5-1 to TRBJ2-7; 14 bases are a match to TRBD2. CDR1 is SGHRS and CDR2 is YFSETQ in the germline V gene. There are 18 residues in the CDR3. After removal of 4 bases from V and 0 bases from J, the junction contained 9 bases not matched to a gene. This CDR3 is CASSPWGLAGVGSYEQYF. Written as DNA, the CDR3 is TGCGCCAGCAGCCCGTGGGGACTAGCGGGAGTTGGCTCCTACGAGCAGTACTTC.

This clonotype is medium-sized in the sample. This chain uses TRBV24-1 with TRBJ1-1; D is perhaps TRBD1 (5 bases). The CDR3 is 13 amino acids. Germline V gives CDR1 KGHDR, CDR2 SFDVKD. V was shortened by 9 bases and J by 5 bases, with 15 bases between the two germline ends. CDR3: CATAAGSRTEAFF. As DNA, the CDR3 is TGTGCCACCGCGGCAGGGAGTAGGACTGAAGCTTTCTTT.

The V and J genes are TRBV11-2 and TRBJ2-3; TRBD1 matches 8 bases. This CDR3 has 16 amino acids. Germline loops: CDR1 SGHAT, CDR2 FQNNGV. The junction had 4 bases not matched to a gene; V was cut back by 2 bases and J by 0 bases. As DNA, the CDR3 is TGTGCCAGCAGCTTAAGGCAGGGGGCAAGCACAGATACGCAGTATTTT. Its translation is CASSLRQGASTDTQYF.

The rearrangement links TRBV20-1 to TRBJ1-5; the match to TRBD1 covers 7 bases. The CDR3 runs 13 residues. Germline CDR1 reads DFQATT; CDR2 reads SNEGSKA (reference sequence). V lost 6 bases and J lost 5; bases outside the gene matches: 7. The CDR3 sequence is CSAQGQSDQPQHF. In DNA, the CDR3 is TGCAGTGCCCAGGGACAGTCTGATCAGCCCCAGCATTTT.